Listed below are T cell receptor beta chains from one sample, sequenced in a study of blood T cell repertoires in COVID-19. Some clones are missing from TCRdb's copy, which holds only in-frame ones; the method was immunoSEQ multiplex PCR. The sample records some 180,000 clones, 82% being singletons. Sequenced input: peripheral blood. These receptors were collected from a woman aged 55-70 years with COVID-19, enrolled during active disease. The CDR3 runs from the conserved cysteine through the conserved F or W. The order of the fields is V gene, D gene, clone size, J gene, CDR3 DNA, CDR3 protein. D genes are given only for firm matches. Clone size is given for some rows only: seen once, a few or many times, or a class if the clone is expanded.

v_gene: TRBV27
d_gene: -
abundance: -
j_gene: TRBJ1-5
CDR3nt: TGTGCCAGCAGTCGCACGGGGGGGTTCAGGCGGCCCCAGCATTTT
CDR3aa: CASSRTGGFRRPQHF

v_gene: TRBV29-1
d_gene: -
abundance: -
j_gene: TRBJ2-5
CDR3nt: TGCAGCGTTGACTCGGACAATGCAGAGACCCAGTACTTC
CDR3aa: CSVDSDNAETQYF

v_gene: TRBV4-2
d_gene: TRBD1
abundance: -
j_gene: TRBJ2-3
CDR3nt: TGTGCCAGCAGCCAAGATGGGACAGGGCCGTCAGATACGCAGTATTTT
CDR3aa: CASSQDGTGPSDTQYF

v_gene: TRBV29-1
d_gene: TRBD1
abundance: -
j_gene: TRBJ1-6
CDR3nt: TGCAGCGTCCTACAGGGGCAGGATTCACCCCTCCACTTT
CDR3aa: CSVLQGQDSPLHF

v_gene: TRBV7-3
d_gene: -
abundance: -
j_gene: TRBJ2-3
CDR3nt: TGTGCCAGCAGCTCCAGGGGAGGGGCCAGTACGCAGTATTTT
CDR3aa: CASSSRGGASTQYF

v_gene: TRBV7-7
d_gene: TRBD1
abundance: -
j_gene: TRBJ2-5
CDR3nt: TGTGCTAGCAGCCCGGGACAGCAAGAGACCCAGTACTTC
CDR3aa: CASSPGQQETQYF

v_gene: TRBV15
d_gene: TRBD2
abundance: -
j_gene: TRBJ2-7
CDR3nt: TGTGCCACCAGCAGAGGGACTAGCTACGAGCAGTACTTC
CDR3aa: CATSRGTSYEQYF

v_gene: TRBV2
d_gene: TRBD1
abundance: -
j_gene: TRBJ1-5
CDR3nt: TGTGCCAGCAGTGAAGCGAAAAACAGGGGTAGGCAGCCCCAGCATTTT
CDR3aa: CASSEAKNRGRQPQHF

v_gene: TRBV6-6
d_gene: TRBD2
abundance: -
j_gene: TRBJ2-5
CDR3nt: TGTGCCAGCAGCAGACTAGCGGGAACGGGAGAGACCCAGTACTTC
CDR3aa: CASSRLAGTGETQYF

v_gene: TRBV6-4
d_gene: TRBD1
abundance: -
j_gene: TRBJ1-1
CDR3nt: TGTGCCAGCAAACGGAGGGACAGGCCTAAACAGACTGAAGCTTTCTTT
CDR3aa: CASKRRDRPKQTEAFF

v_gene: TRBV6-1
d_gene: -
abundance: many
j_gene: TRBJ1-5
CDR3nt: TGTGCCAGCAGTGAACTCCCTTATTTGGCCCAGAAGCATTTT
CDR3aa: CASSELPYLAQKHF

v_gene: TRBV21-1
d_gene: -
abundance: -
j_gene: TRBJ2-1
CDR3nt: TGTGCCAGCACCCAAAGTACCGAGTCTGATGAGCAGTTCTTC
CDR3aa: CASTQSTESDEQFF

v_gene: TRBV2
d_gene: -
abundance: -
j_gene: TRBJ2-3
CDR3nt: TGTGCCAGCAGGGAAGCCGGGATGGGGACGCAGTATTTT
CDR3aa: CASREAGMGTQYF

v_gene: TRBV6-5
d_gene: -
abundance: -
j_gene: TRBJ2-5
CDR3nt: TGTGCCAGCTGGAGAGGAGGGGAGACCCAGTACTTC
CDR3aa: CASWRGGETQYF

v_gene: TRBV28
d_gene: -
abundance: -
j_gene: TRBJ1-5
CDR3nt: TGTGCCAGCAATCTCGGGAGGGAGGGTAAGAATCAGCCCCAGCATTTT
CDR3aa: CASNLGREGKNQPQHF

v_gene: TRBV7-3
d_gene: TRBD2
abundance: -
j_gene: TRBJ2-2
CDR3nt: TGTGCCAGCAGCCCCCGGGGGGAGAACACCGGGGAGCTGTTTTTT
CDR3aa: CASSPRGENTGELFF

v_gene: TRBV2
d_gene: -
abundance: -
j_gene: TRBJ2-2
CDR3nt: TGTGCCAGCAGTGAGAACGTATTCAGGGGTGCCTCCGGGGAGCTGTTTTTT
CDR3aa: CASSENVFRGASGELFF

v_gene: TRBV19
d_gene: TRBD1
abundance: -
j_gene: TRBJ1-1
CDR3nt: TGTGCCAGTAGTATCGTGCAGGGGGCCGGCACTGAAGCTTTCTTT
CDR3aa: CASSIVQGAGTEAFF

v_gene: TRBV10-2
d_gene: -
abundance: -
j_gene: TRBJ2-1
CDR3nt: TGCGCCAGCAGTCAGGCAGCTATTTACAATGAGCAGTTCTTC
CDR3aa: CASSQAAIYNEQFF

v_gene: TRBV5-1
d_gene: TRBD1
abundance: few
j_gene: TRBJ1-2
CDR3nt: TGCGCCAGCAGACCCCAGGGGGGCTATGGCTACACCTTC
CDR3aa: CASRPQGGYGYTF

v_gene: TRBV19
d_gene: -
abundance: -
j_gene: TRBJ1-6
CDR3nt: TGTGCCAGTAGTCACAGTAATTCACCCCTCCACTTT
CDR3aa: CASSHSNSPLHF

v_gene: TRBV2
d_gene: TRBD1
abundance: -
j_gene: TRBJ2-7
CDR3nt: TGTGCCAGCAGCCGGGACAGGGGTTACGAGCAGTACTTC
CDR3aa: CASSRDRGYEQYF

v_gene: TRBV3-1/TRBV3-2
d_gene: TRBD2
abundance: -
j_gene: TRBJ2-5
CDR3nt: TGTGCCAGCAGCCAAGTAACCGGGGGGGGAATGAAAGAGACCCAGTACTTC
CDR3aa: CASSQVTGGGMKETQYF

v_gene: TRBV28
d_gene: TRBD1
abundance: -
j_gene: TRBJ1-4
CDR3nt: TGTGCCAGCAGCCCCCACTTGACAGGGGACAATGAAAAACTGTTTTTT
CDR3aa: CASSPHLTGDNEKLFF